This TCR beta chain was documented in a study of vaccination and CD4 T cells after COVID-19. Study results and caveats: In median terms, SARS-CoV-2-reactive clonotypes went from roughly 22 to 38, a nonsignificant rise.

This clonotype was observed a few times. Its antigen is unidentified. Specified treatment: approximately nine-day PBMC culture with coronavirus spike peptide pools or control peptides (ViraFEST assay). CDR3 length: 17 amino acids. Germline loops: CDR1 DFQATT, CDR2 SNEGSKA (reference sequence). The V and J ends lost 2 bases and 0 bases, in that order; junction bases with no gene match: 9. Cultured CD4+ T-cell DNA underwent Oncomine TCR Beta short-read sequencing. TCRdb used MiXCR to reprocess the PCR reads, holding one entry per CDR3 protein. The repertoire holds about 22,000 distinct CDR3 sequences, with approximately 30% as singletons.

Sequencing was performed on cultured CD4+ T cells from blood. The chain is built from TRBV20-1 and TRBJ1-1, with 10 bases fitting TRBD1. The receptor's source is a human donor with COVID-19. In nucleotides, the CDR3 is TGCAGTGCTAGACCTTCGGACAGGGGGATCATGAACACTGAAGCTTTCTTT. This encodes CSARPSDRGIMNTEAFF.